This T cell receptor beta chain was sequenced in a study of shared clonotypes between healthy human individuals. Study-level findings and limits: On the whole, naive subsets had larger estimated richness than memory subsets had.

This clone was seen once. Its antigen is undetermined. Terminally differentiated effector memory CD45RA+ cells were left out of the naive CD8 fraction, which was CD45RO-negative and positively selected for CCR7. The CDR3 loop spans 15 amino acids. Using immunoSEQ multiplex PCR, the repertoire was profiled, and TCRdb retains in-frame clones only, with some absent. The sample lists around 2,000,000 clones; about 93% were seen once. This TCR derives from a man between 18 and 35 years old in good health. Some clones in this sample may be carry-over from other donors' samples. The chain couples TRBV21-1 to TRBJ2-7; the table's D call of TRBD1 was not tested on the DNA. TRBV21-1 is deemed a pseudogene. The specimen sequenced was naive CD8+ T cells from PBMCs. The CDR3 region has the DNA TGTGCCAGCAGCAAATGTGGGATTAGGGGTATCGAGCAGTACTTC. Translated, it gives CASSKCGIRGIEQYF.